The rows below give T cell receptor beta chains drawn from one sample of a study of T cell repertoires in cytomegalovirus infection. Via MiXCR, TCRdb re-called the reads, giving one row per CDR3 protein. The sample lists about 240,000 distinct CDR3 sequences; around 6.2% were seen once. The sample was PBMCs. The receptors originated from a human donor in good health (CMV status not recorded). Some clones in this sample may be carry-over from other donors' samples. CDR3s include the opening cysteine and the closing phenylalanine or tryptophan. Each record gives: V gene, D gene, J gene, clone size, CDR3 DNA, CDR3 protein. A D gene is named only where the DNA matches it firmly. Not all rows give a size; the values are once, few, many and, for expanded clones, a class.

v_gene: TRBV7-2
d_gene: -
j_gene: TRBJ2-5
abundance: many
CDR3nt: TGTGCCAGCAGCGCACTTCCACTAGCAATGCAAGAGACCCAGTACTTC
CDR3aa: CASSALPLAMQETQYF

v_gene: TRBV4-1
d_gene: TRBD1
j_gene: TRBJ2-7
abundance: many
CDR3nt: TGCGCCAGCAGCACGGACAGGGAGTACGAGCAGTACTTC
CDR3aa: CASSTDREYEQYF

v_gene: TRBV7-2
d_gene: -
j_gene: TRBJ1-4
abundance: many
CDR3nt: TGTGCCAGCAGCTTAGGGAGAACTAATGAAAAACTGTTTTTT
CDR3aa: CASSLGRTNEKLFF

v_gene: TRBV7-9
d_gene: -
j_gene: TRBJ1-1
abundance: many
CDR3nt: TGTGCCAGCAGCTTAGAGGGGGTGGCGAACACTGAAGCTTTCTTT
CDR3aa: CASSLEGVANTEAFF

v_gene: TRBV7-2
d_gene: TRBD1
j_gene: TRBJ1-1
abundance: -
CDR3nt: TGTGCCAGCAGCTCAAAGGGGGCGCAGGTGAGCACTGAAGCTTTCTTT
CDR3aa: CASSSKGAQVSTEAFF

v_gene: TRBV6-5
d_gene: -
j_gene: TRBJ2-1
abundance: -
CDR3nt: TGTGCCAGCAGTCGCGGACGGATATATGAGCAGTTCTTC
CDR3aa: CASSRGRIYEQFF

v_gene: TRBV12-3/TRBV12-4
d_gene: TRBD1
j_gene: TRBJ2-3
abundance: many
CDR3nt: TGTGCCAGCAGGAGCACAGGGGCAGATACGCAGTATTTT
CDR3aa: CASRSTGADTQYF

v_gene: TRBV25-1
d_gene: -
j_gene: TRBJ1-2
abundance: few
CDR3nt: TGTGCCAGCAGCCACACAGCTAACTATGGCTACACCTTC
CDR3aa: CASSHTANYGYTF

v_gene: TRBV5-1
d_gene: -
j_gene: TRBJ2-7
abundance: many
CDR3nt: TGCGCCAGCAGCTTGGAAGGCCCTGGAGGCGAGCAGTACTTC
CDR3aa: CASSLEGPGGEQYF

v_gene: TRBV27
d_gene: TRBD1
j_gene: TRBJ1-1
abundance: many
CDR3nt: TGTGCCAGCAGTTTCCTGGACAGGCACGGCACTGAAGCTTTCTTT
CDR3aa: CASSFLDRHGTEAFF

v_gene: TRBV11-2
d_gene: TRBD2
j_gene: TRBJ2-3
abundance: -
CDR3nt: TGTGCCAGCAGCCCAGGAGGGGGAAGCGGGGGGCACACAGATACGCAGTATTTT
CDR3aa: CASSPGGGSGGHTDTQYF

v_gene: TRBV5-6
d_gene: -
j_gene: TRBJ1-1
abundance: many
CDR3nt: TGTGCCAGCAGCTTGGACCGGTACGAAGCTTTCTTT
CDR3aa: CASSLDRYEAFF

v_gene: TRBV19
d_gene: -
j_gene: TRBJ2-1
abundance: -
CDR3nt: TGTGCCAGTAGTATCTGGTCCCGTTCCAATGAGCAGTTCTTC
CDR3aa: CASSIWSRSNEQFF

v_gene: TRBV6-1
d_gene: -
j_gene: TRBJ2-1
abundance: many
CDR3nt: TGTGCCAGCAGCAGGCAGACAGGTTCCAATGAGCAGTTCTTC
CDR3aa: CASSRQTGSNEQFF

v_gene: TRBV29-1
d_gene: TRBD1
j_gene: TRBJ2-3
abundance: many
CDR3nt: TGCAGCGGTGAGGGGGCCGGGGAAGCAACAGATACGCAGTATTTT
CDR3aa: CSGEGAGEATDTQYF

v_gene: TRBV9
d_gene: -
j_gene: TRBJ1-3
abundance: many
CDR3nt: TGTGCCAGCAGCGTGACAGACTCTGGAAACACCATATATTTT
CDR3aa: CASSVTDSGNTIYF

v_gene: TRBV7-2
d_gene: TRBD2
j_gene: TRBJ2-3
abundance: many
CDR3nt: TGTGCCAGCAGCCACAACCAACTAGCGGGAACGCAGTATTTT
CDR3aa: CASSHNQLAGTQYF

v_gene: TRBV2
d_gene: -
j_gene: TRBJ1-2
abundance: many
CDR3nt: TGTGCCAGCCATTCTTCCCTGTGGACGGCCTCCAGCGGTGGCTACACCTTC
CDR3aa: CASHSSLWTASSGGYTF

v_gene: TRBV20-1
d_gene: -
j_gene: TRBJ1-1
abundance: many
CDR3nt: TGCAGTGCTAGAGATTTGGGAGGGCACACTGAAGCTTTCTTT
CDR3aa: CSARDLGGHTEAFF

v_gene: TRBV20-1
d_gene: -
j_gene: TRBJ1-5
abundance: -
CDR3nt: TGCAGTGCTAGAGATGGAAATCAGCCCCAGCATTTT
CDR3aa: CSARDGNQPQHF

v_gene: TRBV7-9
d_gene: TRBD1
j_gene: TRBJ2-7
abundance: many
CDR3nt: TGTGCCAGCAGCTTGGACAGGTCGAGCGAGCAGTACTTC
CDR3aa: CASSLDRSSEQYF

v_gene: TRBV20-1
d_gene: -
j_gene: TRBJ2-3
abundance: many
CDR3nt: TGCAGTGCTAGAGAAGGGGGGAGAAGCACAGATACGCAGTATTTT
CDR3aa: CSAREGGRSTDTQYF

v_gene: TRBV5-4
d_gene: TRBD2
j_gene: TRBJ2-1
abundance: many
CDR3nt: TGTGCCAGCAGCTTGGACGGGGGGGCCGTGGAGCAGTTCTTC
CDR3aa: CASSLDGGAVEQFF

v_gene: TRBV11-2
d_gene: -
j_gene: TRBJ2-2
abundance: many
CDR3nt: TGTGCCAGCAGCTTCCCGGGGAACACCGGGGAGCTGTTTTTT
CDR3aa: CASSFPGNTGELFF

v_gene: TRBV20-1
d_gene: -
j_gene: TRBJ2-1
abundance: many
CDR3nt: TGCAGTGCTGGCCGGGGCTCGGACAATGAGCAGTTCTTC
CDR3aa: CSAGRGSDNEQFF

v_gene: TRBV5-1
d_gene: -
j_gene: TRBJ1-1
abundance: many
CDR3nt: TGCGCCAGCAGCTTTACTACAGGGCCTAGACTATTGAACACTGAAGCTTTCTTT
CDR3aa: CASSFTTGPRLLNTEAFF

v_gene: TRBV20-1
d_gene: TRBD2
j_gene: TRBJ2-7
abundance: many
CDR3nt: TGCAGTGCTCCGGGACTAGCGGCTGACGAGCAGTACTTC
CDR3aa: CSAPGLAADEQYF

v_gene: TRBV7-2
d_gene: TRBD2
j_gene: TRBJ2-7
abundance: many
CDR3nt: TGTGCCAGCAGCCGGACTAGCGGGTACGAGCAGTACTTC
CDR3aa: CASSRTSGYEQYF

v_gene: TRBV7-2
d_gene: -
j_gene: TRBJ1-1
abundance: many
CDR3nt: TGTGCCAGCAGCTTAGTACCACCCGAGGGCGCTTTCTTT
CDR3aa: CASSLVPPEGAFF

v_gene: TRBV7-2
d_gene: -
j_gene: TRBJ2-2
abundance: many
CDR3nt: TGTGCCAGCAGCTTAAACGGGGAGCTGTTTTTT
CDR3aa: CASSLNGELFF

v_gene: TRBV6-2/TRBV6-3
d_gene: -
j_gene: TRBJ1-1
abundance: many
CDR3nt: TGTGCCAGCAGTTACAGGCAGGGCCCAATGAACACTGAAGCTTTCTTT
CDR3aa: CASSYRQGPMNTEAFF

v_gene: TRBV20-1
d_gene: -
j_gene: TRBJ1-2
abundance: many
CDR3nt: TGCAGTGCTAGAGATAGGGCGAGTACGGACACCTTC
CDR3aa: CSARDRASTDTF

v_gene: TRBV6-5
d_gene: TRBD2
j_gene: TRBJ2-1
abundance: few
CDR3nt: TGTGCCAGCAGTTACTGGGCGGGGGTCACCTACAATGAGCAGTTCTTC
CDR3aa: CASSYWAGVTYNEQFF

v_gene: TRBV6-2/TRBV6-3
d_gene: -
j_gene: TRBJ1-1
abundance: many
CDR3nt: TGTGCCAGCAGTTTCTTCCTTGGGGAAACTGAAGCTTTCTTT
CDR3aa: CASSFFLGETEAFF

v_gene: TRBV29-1
d_gene: TRBD2
j_gene: TRBJ2-5
abundance: many
CDR3nt: TGCAGCGTTGCAGCGGGGACTACGGGAGAGACCCAGTACTTC
CDR3aa: CSVAAGTTGETQYF

v_gene: TRBV20-1
d_gene: -
j_gene: TRBJ1-1
abundance: many
CDR3nt: TGCAGTCTATGGACACGTCCCGCTGAAGCTTTCTTT
CDR3aa: CSLWTRPAEAFF

v_gene: TRBV28
d_gene: TRBD1
j_gene: TRBJ1-2
abundance: many
CDR3nt: TGTGCCAGCAGTTTATCCGGACAGGGCAGAGCTAACTATGGCTACACCTTC
CDR3aa: CASSLSGQGRANYGYTF

v_gene: TRBV29-1
d_gene: TRBD1
j_gene: TRBJ2-7
abundance: many
CDR3nt: TGCAGCGGAGGGACAGATGACGAGCAGTACTTC
CDR3aa: CSGGTDDEQYF

v_gene: TRBV6-2/TRBV6-3
d_gene: TRBD2
j_gene: TRBJ2-1
abundance: many
CDR3nt: TGTGCCAGCAGTCGACTAGCGGGGGCTCCAGGTGAGCAGTTCTTC
CDR3aa: CASSRLAGAPGEQFF

v_gene: TRBV5-1
d_gene: -
j_gene: TRBJ2-2
abundance: many
CDR3nt: TGCGCCAGCAGTGGAACTAGGTCCGGGGAGCTGTTTTTT
CDR3aa: CASSGTRSGELFF

v_gene: TRBV7-2
d_gene: TRBD1
j_gene: TRBJ2-4
abundance: many
CDR3nt: TGTGCCAGCAGCTTCCAGGGGGCCCCGGAAAACATTCAGTACTTC
CDR3aa: CASSFQGAPENIQYF

v_gene: TRBV6-5
d_gene: TRBD2
j_gene: TRBJ2-3
abundance: few
CDR3nt: TGTGCCAGCAGTCTAGCGGGGGGGCCTTCAGATACGCAGTATTTT
CDR3aa: CASSLAGGPSDTQYF

v_gene: TRBV5-1
d_gene: -
j_gene: TRBJ2-1
abundance: many
CDR3nt: TGCGCCAGCAGCTCTCCGGGGCGAGGGGACTACAATGAGCAGTTCTTC
CDR3aa: CASSSPGRGDYNEQFF

v_gene: TRBV29-1
d_gene: -
j_gene: TRBJ1-1
abundance: few
CDR3nt: TGCAGCGTTGAAGAGAAACAGGGAATTGGTTACACTGAAGCTTTCTTT
CDR3aa: CSVEEKQGIGYTEAFF

v_gene: TRBV19
d_gene: -
j_gene: TRBJ1-2
abundance: many
CDR3nt: TGTGCCAGTAGTACCCAGGGCCCGCCCTATGGCTACACCTTC
CDR3aa: CASSTQGPPYGYTF

v_gene: TRBV6-2/TRBV6-3
d_gene: TRBD2
j_gene: TRBJ2-3
abundance: many
CDR3nt: TGTGCCAGCAGTTACGGTGCTAGCGGGGGGGCGCAGTATTTT
CDR3aa: CASSYGASGGAQYF

v_gene: TRBV4-3
d_gene: TRBD1
j_gene: TRBJ1-1
abundance: -
CDR3nt: TGCGCCAGCAGCCAAGATTTGGACAGGCTGAACACTGAAGCTTTCTTT
CDR3aa: CASSQDLDRLNTEAFF

v_gene: TRBV7-2
d_gene: TRBD1
j_gene: TRBJ2-5
abundance: many
CDR3nt: TGTGCCAGCAGCTTAACAGGGGGCTGGTACCAAGAGACCCAGTACTTC
CDR3aa: CASSLTGGWYQETQYF

v_gene: TRBV12-3/TRBV12-4
d_gene: -
j_gene: TRBJ2-7
abundance: many
CDR3nt: TGTGCCAGCAGTTCCCCCACGACCGATTACGAGCAGTACTTC
CDR3aa: CASSSPTTDYEQYF

v_gene: TRBV2
d_gene: TRBD1
j_gene: TRBJ1-4
abundance: -
CDR3nt: TGTGCCAGCAGCCGGACAGGGATTGACCCAGTACGCCTGTTTTTT
CDR3aa: CASSRTGIDPVRLFF

v_gene: TRBV20-1
d_gene: TRBD2
j_gene: TRBJ2-1
abundance: -
CDR3nt: TGCAGTGCTAGAAAAGTAAGCGGGGGAGCCTACAATGAGCAGTTCTTC
CDR3aa: CSARKVSGGAYNEQFF

v_gene: TRBV7-2
d_gene: -
j_gene: TRBJ2-7
abundance: many
CDR3nt: TGTGCCAGCAGCGCTCGAACAGGGACAATATCCTACGAGCAGTACTTC
CDR3aa: CASSARTGTISYEQYF

v_gene: TRBV7-2
d_gene: -
j_gene: TRBJ1-5
abundance: many
CDR3nt: TGTGCCAGCAGCTCCGCTCCCGAGCCCCAGCATTTT
CDR3aa: CASSSAPEPQHF

v_gene: TRBV6-2/TRBV6-3
d_gene: TRBD1
j_gene: TRBJ1-1
abundance: many
CDR3nt: TGTGCCAGCACTCAAAGGACAGGGGCCACAGCCCTCAGTTTGGGCACTGAAGCTTTCTTT
CDR3aa: CASTQRTGATALSLGTEAFF

v_gene: TRBV12-3/TRBV12-4
d_gene: -
j_gene: TRBJ1-1
abundance: many
CDR3nt: TGTGCCAGCAGTTTAGGGGGCCGCATGAACACTGAAGCTTTCTTT
CDR3aa: CASSLGGRMNTEAFF

v_gene: TRBV7-6
d_gene: TRBD2
j_gene: TRBJ2-1
abundance: many
CDR3nt: TGTGCCAGCGGCGGGGGGGCCGATGAGCAGTTCTTC
CDR3aa: CASGGGADEQFF

v_gene: TRBV12-3/TRBV12-4
d_gene: TRBD1
j_gene: TRBJ2-2
abundance: many
CDR3nt: TGTGCCAGCACCCCGGGGGGACAGGGGTTCACCGGGGAGCTGTTTTTT
CDR3aa: CASTPGGQGFTGELFF

v_gene: TRBV6-6
d_gene: -
j_gene: TRBJ2-5
abundance: many
CDR3nt: TGTGCCAGCACTACGGGAAGGCGTCAAGAGACCCAGTACTTC
CDR3aa: CASTTGRRQETQYF

v_gene: TRBV6-6
d_gene: TRBD1
j_gene: TRBJ2-2
abundance: many
CDR3nt: TGTGCCAGCAGTTACGCGACAGGGGCGAGCACCGGGGAGCTGTTTTTT
CDR3aa: CASSYATGASTGELFF

v_gene: TRBV4-3
d_gene: -
j_gene: TRBJ1-5
abundance: many
CDR3nt: TGCGCCAGCAGCCAAGGGGCCAGGGATCAGCCCCAGCATTTT
CDR3aa: CASSQGARDQPQHF